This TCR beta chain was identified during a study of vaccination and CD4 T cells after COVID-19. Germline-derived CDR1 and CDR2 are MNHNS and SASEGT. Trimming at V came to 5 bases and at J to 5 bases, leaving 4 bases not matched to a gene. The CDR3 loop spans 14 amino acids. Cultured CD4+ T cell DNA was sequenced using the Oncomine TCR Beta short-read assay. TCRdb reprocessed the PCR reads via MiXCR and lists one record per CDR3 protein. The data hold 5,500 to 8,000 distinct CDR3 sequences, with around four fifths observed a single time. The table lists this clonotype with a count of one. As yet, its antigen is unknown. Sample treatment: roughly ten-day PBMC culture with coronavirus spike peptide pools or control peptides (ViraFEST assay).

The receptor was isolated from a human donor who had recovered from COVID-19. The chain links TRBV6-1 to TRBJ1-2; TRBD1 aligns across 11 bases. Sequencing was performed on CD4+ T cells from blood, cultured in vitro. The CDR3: CASSPGTGGYGYTF. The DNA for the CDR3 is TGTGCCAGCAGTCCCGGGACAGGGGGTTATGGCTACACCTTC.